Sequencing of this T cell receptor beta chain was carried out in a study of sequential checkpoint blockade in melanoma. Turning to the study itself: First-line arms were nivolumab then ipilimumab, or the reverse, randomized 1:1. Maintenance nivolumab came after either treatment sequence.

Documented treatment: randomized to nivolumab then ipilimumab (arm A) or the reverse (arm B). Patients had received no earlier DNA-damaging chemotherapy. Sorted cells were live CD3+CD8+, lacking CD19 and CD56, from PBMCs. CDR3 length equals 16 residues. The germline V gene has CDR1 MNHEY and CDR2 SMNVEV (reference sequence). Trimming took 2 bases from V and 0 from J, leaving 13 bases between them. TCRdb's copy holds only in-frame clones and misses some; the assay was immunoSEQ multiplex PCR. The sample carries around 1,700 clones, under 80% recorded once. The receptor was isolated from a human donor with melanoma. The chain uses TRBV27 and TRBJ1-2, with D uncertain. Sequencing used CD8+ T cells sorted from blood (inferred from file names), obtained from a patient given nivolumab and ipilimumab in sequence. The CDR3 region has the DNA TGTGCCAGCAGTTTAAATCTACAGTGGACTAACTATGGCTACACCTTC. It translates to CASSLNLQWTNYGYTF.